This is a list of T cell receptor beta chains from one sample in a study of shared clonotypes between healthy human individuals. Profiling relied on immunoSEQ multiplex PCR, and the TCRdb table lists in-frame clones only, not all of them. This repertoire shows approximately 2,200,000 clones, 85% to 95% found once; its top ten account for about 1.8%. Sequencing was carried out using naive CD8+ T cells from PBMCs. These receptors all stem from a man between 18 and 35 years old in good health. Some clones in this sample may be carry-over from other donors' samples. CDR3s include the opening cysteine and the closing phenylalanine or tryptophan. Fields, in order: CDR3 protein, CDR3 DNA, J gene, clone size, V gene, D gene. A D gene is named only where the DNA matches it firmly. Some rows have no size entry. The others give once, few or many, or a class for an expanded clone.

CDR3 protein: CASSYSGLYGYTF; CDR3 DNA: TGTGCCAGCAGTTACTCTGGCCTCTATGGCTACACCTTC; J gene: TRBJ1-2; clone size: NA; V gene: TRBV6-6; D gene: NA
CDR3 protein: CASSLVVVQPGNEQFF; CDR3 DNA: TGTGCCAGCAGCTTAGTCGTCGTACAGCCGGGCAATGAGCAGTTCTTC; J gene: TRBJ2-1; clone size: NA; V gene: TRBV7-2; D gene: NA
CDR3 protein: CASTLDRVAFF; CDR3 DNA: TGTGCCAGCACTCTGGACAGGGTGGCTTTCTTT; J gene: TRBJ1-1; clone size: NA; V gene: TRBV7-9; D gene: TRBD1
CDR3 protein: CASRPTATGPYNEQFF; CDR3 DNA: TGTGCCAGCAGACCCACGGCGACTGGCCCCTACAATGAGCAGTTCTTC; J gene: TRBJ2-1; clone size: NA; V gene: TRBV27; D gene: NA
CDR3 protein: CASSPPRGLRDRVGEQYF; CDR3 DNA: TGTGCCAGCTCACCACCGAGGGGACTCCGGGACAGGGTTGGCGAGCAGTACTTC; J gene: TRBJ2-7; clone size: NA; V gene: TRBV18; D gene: TRBD1
CDR3 protein: CASSQTAGAGTQYF; CDR3 DNA: TGCGCCAGCAGCCAGACAGCAGGGGCGGGTACGCAGTATTTT; J gene: TRBJ2-3; clone size: many; V gene: TRBV4-1; D gene: NA
CDR3 protein: CASSLGGRADTDTQYF; CDR3 DNA: TGTGCCAGCAGCCTCGGCGGGAGGGCCGACACAGATACGCAGTATTTT; J gene: TRBJ2-3; clone size: NA; V gene: TRBV5-6; D gene: TRBD2
CDR3 protein: CASSLEAGGWAFF; CDR3 DNA: TGTGCCAGCAGCTTAGAGGCAGGGGGCTGGGCTTTCTTT; J gene: TRBJ1-1; clone size: once; V gene: TRBV7-9; D gene: TRBD1
CDR3 protein: CASSLGGVGNQPQHF; CDR3 DNA: TGTGCCAGCAGCTTAGGGGGTGTCGGCAATCAGCCCCAGCATTTT; J gene: TRBJ1-5; clone size: NA; V gene: TRBV7-9; D gene: NA
CDR3 protein: CASSTWDSGAKNIQYF; CDR3 DNA: TGCGCCAGCAGCACTTGGGACAGTGGAGCCAAAAACATTCAGTACTTC; J gene: TRBJ2-4; clone size: NA; V gene: TRBV5-1; D gene: TRBD1
CDR3 protein: CASSGKTGAYNEQFF; CDR3 DNA: TGTGCCAGCAGCGGCAAGACAGGGGCGTACAATGAGCAGTTCTTC; J gene: TRBJ2-1; clone size: NA; V gene: TRBV9; D gene: TRBD1